Described below is a single T cell receptor (beta chain) sequence and its context. Its matching antigen is unknown. 13 Jbeta primers and 60 Vbeta primers were used for the PCR. Clones were sequenced by immunoSEQ multiplex PCR, and TCRdb holds only the in-frame ones, with some missing. The data contain about 78,000 clones, 80% of them singletons. This entry comes from a study of cytomegalovirus exposure and HLA in healthy donors. Study results and caveats: Reports indicate that TCR beta sequences accurately predicted the HLA-A and HLA-B alleles of most subjects. A later analysis showed that HLA-associated TCR beta chains had undergone more clonal expansion than equally common others. According to the study, roughly 160 TCR beta chains were cytomegalovirus-associated.

CDR3 length equals 16 residues. Germline V gives CDR1 LNHDA, CDR2 SQIVND (reference sequence). Trimming left V 6 bases short and J 2 bases short, with 17 bases between. The source is a male donor in good health and CMV-seronegative. The material sequenced was PBMCs. The V gene is TRBV19, the J gene TRBJ2-1; weak D call: TRBD1 (6 bases). The CDR3 region is CASSQSSGVPYNEQFF. The CDR3 region has the DNA TGTGCCAGTAGCCAATCCTCAGGGGTCCCCTACAATGAGCAGTTCTTC.